The entry that follows covers one TCR beta chain sequence. These data originate in a study of blood T cell repertoires in COVID-19. Across the whole study: The study drew acute and convalescent COVID-19 samples from the United States, Italy and Spain. T cells, B-cell-depleted T cells, or PBMCs provided the cDNA or gDNA that served as material.

Original data processing: Nucleated cell number was recorded as an estimate derived from reference gene primer amplification. Sequenced by immunoSEQ multiplex PCR; TCRdb stores in-frame clones only, minus some. D and trimming were read from the DNA, whereas the V and J calls and clone size are those reported in that table. The sample lists 200,000 to 300,000 clones; roughly 80% were seen once. Trimming stripped 7 bases from V and 2 bases from J, with 12 bases between. Germline V gene data show CDR1 as SGHVT and CDR2 as SQSDAQ. The CDR3 runs 13 residues. Sample: peripheral blood. The receptor was isolated from an older woman with active or convalescent COVID-19. The rearrangement joins TRBV7-4 to TRBJ2-7; weak D call: TRBD1 (6 bases). In DNA, the CDR3 is TGTGCCAGCAATTACAGGGTAACCTACGAGCAGTACTTC. The encoded protein is CASNYRVTYEQYF. Supplemented by reference TRBV7-4 and TRBJ2-7, the full variable domain reads GAGVSQSPRYKVAKRGRDVALRCDSISGHVTLYWYRQTLGQGSEVLTYSQSDAQRDKSGRPSGRFSAERPERSVSTLKIQRTEQGDSAVYLCASNYRVTYEQYFGPGTRLTVT.